A selection of T cell receptor beta chains follows, all from one sample in a study of blood T cell repertoires in COVID-19. Sequenced by immunoSEQ multiplex PCR; TCRdb stores in-frame clones only, minus some. The data hold some 130,000 clones, with approximately 74% observed a single time. Material: peripheral blood. Receptors originate from a woman in her seventies with acute or convalescent COVID-19. Both conserved end residues are part of each CDR3. D genes are given only for firm matches. Only some rows state a clone size, as once, few, many or a class for expanded clones.

V,J,D,size,DNA,CDR3
TRBV5-1,TRBJ2-1,NA,NA,TGCGCCAGCAGCCCTGGCAACGGGGAGCAGTTCTTC,CASSPGNGEQFF
TRBV3-1/TRBV3-2,TRBJ1-3,NA,few,TGTGCCAGCAGCCAAGATTCCCCCGGGAGCTCTGGAAACACCATATATTTT,CASSQDSPGSSGNTIYF
TRBV10-3,TRBJ1-2,TRBD1,NA,TGTGCCATCAGTGAGTCTTACAGGGGGCATCGGTATGGCTACACCTTC,CAISESYRGHRYGYTF
TRBV11-2,TRBJ2-4,NA,NA,TGTGCCAGCAGCTTAGTCGGGAGTAACATTCAGTACTTC,CASSLVGSNIQYF
TRBV7-6,TRBJ1-5,NA,NA,TGTGCCAGCAGCCCTACAGGGTCCGGTCAGCCCCAGCATTTT,CASSPTGSGQPQHF
TRBV11-2,TRBJ2-1,TRBD2,NA,TGTGCCAGCAGCTTAGGGGCTAGCGGGGATAATGAGTTCTTC,CASSLGASGDNEFF
TRBV5-1,TRBJ2-3,TRBD2,NA,TGCGCCAGCAGCTTGGCTAGCGGGGGTCCAGATACGCAGTATTTT,CASSLASGGPDTQYF
TRBV19,TRBJ1-5,NA,few,TGTGCCAGCTCCAACTCTAAGTGGCCCCAGCATTTT,CASSNSKWPQHF
TRBV7-9,TRBJ2-4,NA,few,TGTGCCAGCAGCGGAGAGGGAGAAGCCAAAAACATTCAGTACTTC,CASSGEGEAKNIQYF
TRBV14,TRBJ1-1,NA,NA,TGTGCCAGCAGCCGGGGAGAGGGCAGGAACACTGAAGCTTTCTTT,CASSRGEGRNTEAFF
TRBV5-1,TRBJ2-1,NA,NA,TGCGCCAGCAGCCCCGAGGCGGGAAGCCCCTACAATGAGCAGTTCTTC,CASSPEAGSPYNEQFF
TRBV6-6,TRBJ1-1,TRBD1,NA,TGTGCCAGCAGTCATGGACAGGGTAGGGGAAGCACTGAAGCTTTCTTT,CASSHGQGRGSTEAFF
TRBV19,TRBJ1-5,TRBD1,NA,TGTGCCAGTAGAGGACAGGGGAGAGGTGGTGATCAGCCCCAGCATTTT,CASRGQGRGGDQPQHF
TRBV19,TRBJ1-5,TRBD1,NA,TGTGCCAGTAGTATAGGAATAAGCCGGGACAGGGGGCAGCCCCAGCATTTT,CASSIGISRDRGQPQHF
TRBV10-3,TRBJ1-2,TRBD1,NA,TGTGCCATCAGTGCTGCAGGACAGGGGACAGGGGGTAACTATGGCTACACCTTC,CAISAAGQGTGGNYGYTF
TRBV28,TRBJ1-1,NA,NA,TGTGCCAGCACCCCCGGGGGGAACACTGAAGCTTTCTTT,CASTPGGNTEAFF
TRBV6-1,TRBJ2-5,NA,few,TGTGCCAGCAGTGAATTGACTGGGAGAGCGCGAGAGACCCAGTACTTC,CASSELTGRARETQYF
TRBV3-1/TRBV3-2,TRBJ2-7,TRBD2,once,TGTGCCAGCAGCTTCACTAGCGGGAGGAGCGACGAGCAGTACTTC,CASSFTSGRSDEQYF
TRBV11-2,TRBJ2-3,NA,NA,TGTGCCAGCAGCTTCATGCCAGGGAGGAACACAGATACGCAGTATTTT,CASSFMPGRNTDTQYF
TRBV5-1,TRBJ1-5,TRBD1,NA,TGCGCCAGCAGTAGGACAGGGGGCGAGGATCAGCCCCAGCATTTT,CASSRTGGEDQPQHF
TRBV6-6,TRBJ2-7,NA,NA,TGTGCCAGCAGTTACTCCCCCGTCTACGAGCAGTACTTC,CASSYSPVYEQYF
TRBV5-6,TRBJ2-7,NA,once,TGTGCCAGCAGCCCGGTAGGGGTTTACGAGCAGTACTTC,CASSPVGVYEQYF
TRBV7-2,TRBJ2-7,TRBD1,few,TGTGCCAGCAGCTTAGATACCGGACAGGGGCGGGTCGGGCAGTACTTC,CASSLDTGQGRVGQYF
TRBV12-3/TRBV12-4,TRBJ1-3,NA,NA,TGTGCCAGCAGTTTTAGCTCTGGAAACACCATATATTTT,CASSFSSGNTIYF
TRBV7-8,TRBJ1-5,NA,NA,TGTGCCAGCAGGTCGCCAGGGCCCCAGCATTTT,CASRSPGPQHF
TRBV7-9,TRBJ2-1,NA,NA,TGTGCCAGCAGCTTGCAGGCCCCCTACAATGAGCAGTTCTTC,CASSLQAPYNEQFF
TRBV29-1,TRBJ2-5,NA,NA,TGCAGCGTTGGGGTCGGGGGAGGAGAGACCCAGTACTTC,CSVGVGGGETQYF
TRBV5-1,TRBJ2-1,TRBD2,NA,TGCGCCAGCAGCTTGGTTTTAGCGGGAGATTCCTACAATGAGCAGTTCTTC,CASSLVLAGDSYNEQFF
TRBV5-6,TRBJ1-4,TRBD1,few,TGTGCCAGCAGCTTCCTCGACAGGGCTACTAATGAAAAACTGTTTTTT,CASSFLDRATNEKLFF
TRBV7-2,TRBJ1-6,NA,many,TGTGCCAGCAGCTTGTCTGCGAATTCACCCCTCCACTTT,CASSLSANSPLHF
TRBV25-1,TRBJ1-2,NA,NA,TGTGCCAGCAGTTGGGGGGGAGGATATGGCTACACCTTC,CASSWGGGYGYTF
TRBV18,TRBJ1-1,TRBD1,NA,TGTGCCAGCTCGACGACAGGGGGAGCTTTCTTT,CASSTTGGAFF
TRBV5-4,TRBJ2-4,TRBD2,NA,TGTGCCAGCAGCTGGGGGAGGGAGCAAAACATTCAGTACTTC,CASSWGREQNIQYF
TRBV7-2,TRBJ2-3,NA,NA,TGTGCCAGCAGCTTAGACCTTCGGGATACGCAGTATTTT,CASSLDLRDTQYF
TRBV5-6,TRBJ1-2,TRBD1,NA,TGTGCCAGCAGCGGAGACAGGGGGCAAGGCTACACCTTC,CASSGDRGQGYTF
TRBV19,TRBJ1-1,TRBD1,few,TGTGCCAGTAGGGTACAGGGGGGGGCGAACACTGAAGCTTTCTTT,CASRVQGGANTEAFF
TRBV28,TRBJ2-5,TRBD1,NA,TGTGCCAGCAGTTTACCCAGGACAGGAGTAGTCCGAGAGACCCAGTACTTC,CASSLPRTGVVRETQYF
TRBV24-1,TRBJ2-3,NA,NA,TGTGCCACCAGTGACCCGGGGGATACGCAGTATTTT,CATSDPGDTQYF
TRBV5-1,TRBJ1-3,TRBD1,NA,TGCGCCAGCAGACGGGACAGTGGAGGTGGAAACACCATATATTTT,CASRRDSGGGNTIYF
TRBV5-6,TRBJ1-1,TRBD1,NA,TGTGCCAGCAGCCCGCTTAACAGGGGACCGAACACTGAAGCTTTCTTT,CASSPLNRGPNTEAFF
TRBV6-5,TRBJ2-7,TRBD1,once,TGTGCCAGCACCGACAGGGGTTTGTACGAGCAGTACTTC,CASTDRGLYEQYF
TRBV12-3/TRBV12-4,TRBJ1-5,NA,NA,TGTGCCAGCAGCCGACAGGCCCAACAGCCCCAGCATTTT,CASSRQAQQPQHF
TRBV28,TRBJ2-7,TRBD1,NA,TGTGCCAGCAGAAAGGCCTTACAGGGGAACGAGCAGTACTTC,CASRKALQGNEQYF
TRBV27,TRBJ1-2,TRBD1,NA,TGTGCCAGCAAACCGGGACAGGGGGCGGTCTATGGCTACACCTTC,CASKPGQGAVYGYTF
TRBV2,TRBJ1-6,NA,NA,TGTGCCAGCTCCGGGACAACTAATTCACCCCTCCACTTT,CASSGTTNSPLHF
TRBV5-1,TRBJ1-1,NA,once,TGCGCCAGCAGCTGGGGGGTTCGCGACACTGAAGCTTTCTTT,CASSWGVRDTEAFF
TRBV5-1,TRBJ2-7,NA,NA,TGCGCCAGCAGCCCACATCAGGGCCGGGAGCAGTACTTC,CASSPHQGREQYF
TRBV7-9,TRBJ2-1,NA,NA,TGTGCCAGCAGCGCCGCGACAGTCTACAATGAGCAGTTCTTC,CASSAATVYNEQFF
TRBV6-5,TRBJ2-1,NA,NA,TGTGCCAGCAGCCTCGTCAGCTCCTACAATGAGCAGTTCTTC,CASSLVSSYNEQFF
TRBV9,TRBJ1-6,NA,NA,TGTGCCAGCAGCAACCGGGGGAATTCACCCCTCCACTTT,CASSNRGNSPLHF
TRBV5-6,TRBJ2-5,TRBD1,NA,TGTGCCAGCAGCGGTGGGACAGGGGGTCAAGAGACCCAGTACTTC,CASSGGTGGQETQYF
TRBV3-1/TRBV3-2,TRBJ1-4,TRBD1,NA,TGTGCCAGCAGCCGATCAGCGACAGGGGGATCGCCTAATGAAAAACTGTTTTTT,CASSRSATGGSPNEKLFF
TRBV11-2,TRBJ1-1,TRBD1,NA,TGTGCCAGCAGCTTTACCGGGACAGGGGGCACTGAAGCTTTCTTT,CASSFTGTGGTEAFF
TRBV7-2,TRBJ2-1,TRBD1,NA,TGTGCCAGCAGCTCTACAGGGGGCGTCCCCTACAATGAGCAGTTCTTC,CASSSTGGVPYNEQFF
TRBV14,TRBJ2-1,NA,NA,TGTGCCAGCAGCCAATTTTTAGGATCAGGGGCGGACAATGAGCAGTTCTTC,CASSQFLGSGADNEQFF